Included here is one TCR beta chain sequence, with context. Its target is not known. These data are taken from a study of cytomegalovirus exposure and HLA in healthy donors. General study results and limits: Across donors, presence/absence analyses took sequencing depth to be roughly uniform. The Asian-associated ancestry cluster reportedly had fewer N-insertions than the approximately 610-donor mean in a later analysis. TCR beta V- and J-gene trimming was later associated with a missense DCLRE1C variant. The study found most TCR sequences rare, yet found some public TCRs in many donors.

The CDR3 covers 16 residues. Germline values: CDR1 MNHEY, CDR2 SMNVEV (reference sequence). With 5 bases clipped from V and 2 bases from J, the junction kept 9 bases outside the gene matches. Amplification used 60 Vbeta primers and 13 Jbeta primers. Assay: immunoSEQ multiplex PCR; the TCRdb copy retains only in-frame clones and omits some. The table lists under 150,000 clones, approximately 84% of them singletons. Material for sequencing was PBMCs. The chain joins TRBV27 to TRBJ2-1; 7 bases map to TRBD1. The clonotype comes from a woman under 30 in good health and CMV-seronegative. Here the CDR3 reads CASSATGFGTYNEQFF. Here the CDR3 DNA reads TGTGCCAGCAGTGCGACAGGGTTTGGGACCTACAATGAGCAGTTCTTC.